The 28 T cell receptor beta chains below come from one sample, sequenced in a study of T cell responses to AZD1222 COVID-19 vaccine (TCRdb year 2021). The sample's time point label, decoded: baseline before first vaccination. The library was produced with the immunoSEQ multiplex PCR assay. Drawn from immuneACCESS, this table holds only the in-frame rearrangements with V and J called that TCRdb kept. Clones are partly lost; checked studies trace under half to an unresolved V gene and leave the rest unexplained. A total of approximately 73,000 clones appear in this sample, around four fifths of them only once. The ten top clones hold approximately 2.8% of the sample. Here the sequenced sample was peripheral blood, taken on day 0 of AZD1222 vaccination. Source of these receptors: an adult in good health.

This clone showed up just once. The rearrangement links TRBV6-4 to TRBJ2-1; D is perhaps TRBD1 or TRBD2 (5 bases each). V dropped 8 bases and J dropped 5 bases, with 10 bases sitting between them. The CDR3 is 12 residues long. Germline V gives CDR1 MRHNA, CDR2 SNTAGT. Written as DNA, the CDR3 is TGTGCCAGCTGGGACGGCCACAATGAGCAGTTCTTC. The encoded protein is CASWDGHNEQFF.

This chain uses TRBV25-1 with TRBJ2-7, with D tentatively TRBD1 (6 bases). Germline V gene sequence: CDR1 MGHDK, CDR2 SYGVNS. The V gene lost 6 bases and the J gene lost 4 bases, with 10 bases spanning the gap. The CDR3 is 12 residues long. CDR3 amino acids: CASRGDKYEQYF. The CDR3 DNA follows: TGTGCCAGCAGGGGGGACAAATACGAGCAGTACTTC.

The rearrangement uses TRBV12-3 or TRBV12-4 and TRBJ1-5, with D possibly matching TRBD1 (5 bases). The CDR3 has 13 residues. The germline V and J ends were trimmed by 3 bases and 6 bases, with 9 bases remaining between them. Here the CDR3 DNA reads TGTGCCAGCAGTTTGGCCGGGGGTCAGCCCCAGCATTTT. Its protein product is CASSLAGGQPQHF.

This clone was seen a handful of times. V and J are TRBV28 and TRBJ1-5; D gene ambiguous. With 6 bases removed from V and 3 bases from J, the gap between germline ends came to 15 bases. This CDR3 is 15 amino acids long. Germline V lookup: CDR1 MDHEN, CDR2 SYDVKM. The CDR3 region is CASSLGLGFNQPQHF. Written as DNA, the CDR3 is TGTGCCAGCAGCTTGGGCCTGGGGTTCAATCAGCCCCAGCATTTT.

The rearrangement joins TRBV7-2 to TRBJ1-5, with D unresolved. The CDR3 has 13 amino acids. V shed 6 bases and J shed 2 bases, with 8 bases lying between them. Germline V gene lookup returns CDR1 SGHTA and CDR2 FQGNSA. This CDR3 reads CASSLMGNQPQHF. CDR3 DNA sequence: TGTGCCAGCAGTTTGATGGGCAATCAGCCCCAGCATTTT.

V is TRBV19 and J is TRBJ2-3; D is ambiguous. Trimming cost V 3 bases and J 6 bases, with 10 bases left between them. This CDR3 has 13 residues. Germline CDR1 and CDR2: LNHDA and SQIVND (reference sequence). CDR3 in amino acids: CASSMDQADTQYF. CDR3 sequence (DNA): TGTGCCAGTAGTATGGATCAGGCGGATACGCAGTATTTT.

The chain joins TRBV5-1 to TRBJ2-7; tentatively, D is TRBD1 or TRBD2 (7 bases each). The germline V gene encodes CDR1 SGHRS and CDR2 YFSETQ. There are 16 residues in the CDR3. Trimming left V 4 bases short and J 5 bases short, with 22 bases between. The CDR3 loop is CASSPSAGGGPHEQYF. The CDR3 nucleotides read TGCGCCAGCAGCCCGTCCGCAGGGGGAGGGCCCCACGAGCAGTACTTC. Full variable domain (missing parts from reference TRBV5-1 and TRBJ2-7): KAGVTQTPRYLIKTRGQQVTLSCSPISGHRSVSWYQQTPGQGLQFLFEYFSETQRNKGNFPGRFSGRQFSNSRSEMNVSTLELGDSALYLCASSPSAGGGPHEQYFGPGTRLTVT.

The genes are TRBV5-6 and TRBJ2-3; D is uncertain. In germline, CDR1 is SGHDT, CDR2 YYEEEE. V was pared by 9 bases and J by 0 bases, with 11 bases between. The CDR3 has 13 residues. CDR3 protein: CATSTSSTDTQYF. The DNA for the CDR3 is TGTGCCACCTCGACATCTAGCACAGATACGCAGTATTTT.

The rearrangement uses TRBV30 and TRBJ1-1; D call uncertain. Germline lookup yields CDR1 GTSNPN and CDR2 SVGIG (reference sequence). The CDR3 is made up of 10 amino acids. Deletions cut 5 bases from V and 8 bases from J, with 9 bases between. CDR3: CAWGNREAFF. CDR3 nucleotides: TGTGCCTGGGGTAACAGAGAAGCTTTCTTT.

V usage is TRBV12-3 or TRBV12-4 and J usage is TRBJ1-2; 7 bases fit TRBD1. The V segment lost 2 bases and the J segment 8 bases; nucleotides outside the gene matches: 5. The length of the CDR3 is 13 residues. CDR3 region: CASSLNRGLGYTF. In DNA, the CDR3 is TGTGCCAGCAGTTTAAACAGGGGCTTAGGCTACACCTTC.

This clone was seen repeatedly, ten times or more. V gene TRBV14 combines with J gene TRBJ2-6; D gene unclear. CDR1 is SGHDN and CDR2 is FVKESK in the germline V gene. Trimming shortened V by 2 bases and J by 1 base, and 6 bases separated the two germline ends. This CDR3 contains 15 residues. The CDR3 coding sequence is TGTGCCAGCAGCCAAAAGGAATCTGGGGCCAACGTCCTGACTTTC. This translates into CASSQKESGANVLTF.

This chain joins TRBV7-3 and TRBJ2-1; D may correspond to TRBD1 or TRBD2 (6 bases each). The CDR3 runs to 15 residues. Germline assignment: CDR1 SGHTA and CDR2 FQGTGA. V gave up 2 bases and J gave up 6 bases, with 14 bases separating them. The CDR3 spells CASSLFTGATNEQFF. DNA for the CDR3: TGTGCCAGCAGCTTATTTACGGGGGCTACCAATGAGCAGTTCTTC.

The chain joins TRBV6-2 or TRBV6-3 to TRBJ1-2; the D is unclear. Germline lookup yields CDR1 MNHEY and CDR2 SVGEGT. The V gene lost 4 bases and the J gene lost 4 bases, with 10 bases spanning the gap. The CDR3 has 13 residues. The CDR3 protein is CASSSSGSYGYTF. The CDR3 coding sequence is TGTGCCAGCAGTTCCTCGGGAAGCTATGGCTACACCTTC.

The rearrangement links TRBV12-2 to TRBJ1-2. TRBV12-2 is a recognized pseudogene. The CDR3 runs 15 residues. The CDR3 protein is CASRSRGAASYGYTF. CDR3 DNA: TGTGCAAGTCGTAGTCGCGGGGCAGCCTCCTATGGCTACACCTTC.

This chain uses TRBV5-1 with TRBJ1-1; D is ambiguous. The length of the CDR3 is 15 residues. Germline V gives CDR1 SGHRS, CDR2 YFSETQ. The V gene lost 4 bases and the J gene lost 1 base, with 14 bases spanning the gap. CDR3 sequence: CASSPREGGNTEAFF. The CDR3 coding sequence is TGCGCCAGCAGCCCCCGTGAAGGAGGGAACACTGAAGCTTTCTTT.

The chain carries TRBV7-6 and TRBJ1-1; possible D gene TRBD1, 6 bases. This CDR3 has 15 residues. CDR1 is SGHVS and CDR2 is FNYEAQ in the germline V gene. Trimming took 1 base from V and 3 from J, leaving 12 bases between them. Here the CDR3 reads CASSLEGEGDTEAFF. As DNA, the CDR3 is TGTGCCAGCAGCTTAGAAGGTGAGGGGGACACTGAAGCTTTCTTT.

The chain employs TRBV29-1 and TRBJ1-1; D perhaps matches TRBD1 (6 bases). Germline V gives CDR1 SQVTM, CDR2 ANQGSEA. The V gene lost 5 bases and the J gene lost 5 bases, with 12 bases spanning the gap. The CDR3 is 12 residues long. CDR3 sequence (DNA): TGCAGCGTTTCCAGGGGAGGTACTGAAGCTTTCTTT. This codes for CSVSRGGTEAFF. Combining the CDR3 with reference TRBV29-1 and TRBJ1-1 gives the whole variable domain SAVISQKPSRDICQRGTSLTIQCQVDSQVTMMFWYRQQPGQSLTLIATANQGSEATYESGFVIDKFPISRPNLTFSTLTVSNMSPEDSSIYLCSVSRGGTEAFFGQGTRLTVV.

This chain joins TRBV29-1 and TRBJ2-2; the D gene is possibly TRBD2 (5 bases). Germline loops: CDR1 SQVTM, CDR2 ANQGSEA. V was shortened by 2 bases and J by 1 base, with 14 bases between the two germline ends. The CDR3 has 16 amino acids. The CDR3 DNA follows: TGCAGCGTTGAAACCGTTCAGAGGGTGAACACCGGGGAGCTGTTTTTT. This sequence encodes CSVETVQRVNTGELFF.

The CDR3 DNA reads as TGTGCCAGCAGCTTAAATTCGGGTACTAGCCGTGCTAGCACAGATACGCAGTATTTT. This sequence encodes CASSLNSGTSRASTDTQYF. The chain recombines TRBV7-3 with TRBJ2-3; D perhaps matches TRBD2 (6 bases). CDR1 is SGHTA, CDR2 FQGTGA, per germline. The CDR3 is 19 amino acids. V lost 1 base and J 0 bases, leaving 20 bases between the germline ends.

A single count supports this clone. The chain uses TRBV21-1 and TRBJ1-2. TRBV21-1 is a known pseudogene. The CDR3 has 14 amino acids. CDR3 nucleotides: TGTGCCAGCAGCTCCGGGGGGTTCCCCTATGGCTACACCTTC. Translating it yields CASSSGGFPYGYTF.

The gene calls are TRBV10-1 and TRBJ1-2, with 8 bases fitting TRBD1. Germline CDR1 and CDR2: WNHNN and SYGVQD (reference sequence). The ends lost 8 bases at V and 3 bases at J; junction bases unmatched: 5. CDR3 size: 13 residues. The CDR3, as DNA: TGCGCCAGCGGGGACAGGTTCCACTATGGCTACACCTTC. It is translated as CASGDRFHYGYTF.

This chain joins TRBV10-1 and TRBJ1-2; tentatively, D is TRBD1 (5 bases). This CDR3 has 17 residues. V was cut by 5 bases and J by 4 bases, with 23 bases left in between. Germline loops: CDR1 WNHNN, CDR2 SYGVQD (reference sequence). CDR3: CASSTAPPSGGGYGYTF. The CDR3 DNA reads TGCGCCAGCAGTACAGCCCCTCCTAGTGGCGGGGGCTATGGCTACACCTTC.

The J gene is TRBJ2-5, the V gene TRBV5-5; D gene unclear. V lost 0 bases to trimming and J lost 5 bases, with 5 bases between them. There are 12 residues in the CDR3. Germline CDR1 reads SGHKS; CDR2 reads YYEKEE (reference sequence). For the CDR3, the DNA is TGTGCCAGCAGCTTGGATTTGGAGACCCAGTACTTC. Translation gives CASSLDLETQYF.

CDR3 sequence: CASSYSGLAGAEQYF. For the CDR3, the DNA is TGTGCCAGCAGTTACTCGGGCCTAGCGGGAGCCGAGCAGTACTTC. V and J are TRBV6-2 or TRBV6-3 and TRBJ2-7; 10 bases are shared with TRBD2. Germline values: CDR1 MNHEY, CDR2 SVGEGT. Germline trimming cut 0 bases from V and 6 bases from J; bases unmatched to any gene: 5. The CDR3 spans 15 residues.

The chain carries TRBV19 and TRBJ1-1; maybe TRBD1 (5 bases). The ends were cut back, 6 bases at V and 6 bases at J, with 14 bases in the middle. CDR1 is LNHDA, CDR2 SQIVND, per germline (reference sequence). The CDR3 extends over 13 amino acids. The CDR3 spells CASRYKSGPEAFF. CDR3 sequence (DNA): TGTGCCAGTAGATATAAATCAGGGCCTGAAGCTTTCTTT.

The chain joins TRBV7-2 to TRBJ2-5; D perhaps matches TRBD2 (6 bases). The CDR3 is made up of 15 amino acids. Germline V CDR1 and CDR2: SGHTA, FQGNSA. The V end was cut by 7 bases, the J end by 5 bases, with 20 bases between. The CDR3 coding sequence is TGTGCCAGCACATTAGGGTTGAGGGAGGTCGAGACCCAGTACTTC. This gives the protein CASTLGLREVETQYF.

This chain connects TRBV19 to TRBJ2-1; TRBD1 or TRBD2 may be the D gene (5 bases each). The V end lost 6 bases, the J end lost 10 bases, and 16 bases lay between the germline ends. Germline CDR1 reads LNHDA; CDR2 reads SQIVND (reference sequence). The CDR3 is made up of 13 amino acids. The CDR3 region is CASSPRGGFEQFF. CDR3 coding DNA: TGTGCCAGTAGCCCTCGTGGGGGTTTCGAGCAGTTCTTC.

A note on this clone: At one boundary the junction diverges from the germline segment, which might be a read error. V usage is TRBV6-2 or TRBV6-3 and J usage is TRBJ1-4; D is uncertain. The CDR3 is made up of 13 amino acids. Germline CDR1 and CDR2: MNHEY and SVGEGT. CDR3 bases: TGTGCCAGCAGATACTCGGCGAATGAAAAACTGTTTTTT. This translates into CASRYSANEKLFF.